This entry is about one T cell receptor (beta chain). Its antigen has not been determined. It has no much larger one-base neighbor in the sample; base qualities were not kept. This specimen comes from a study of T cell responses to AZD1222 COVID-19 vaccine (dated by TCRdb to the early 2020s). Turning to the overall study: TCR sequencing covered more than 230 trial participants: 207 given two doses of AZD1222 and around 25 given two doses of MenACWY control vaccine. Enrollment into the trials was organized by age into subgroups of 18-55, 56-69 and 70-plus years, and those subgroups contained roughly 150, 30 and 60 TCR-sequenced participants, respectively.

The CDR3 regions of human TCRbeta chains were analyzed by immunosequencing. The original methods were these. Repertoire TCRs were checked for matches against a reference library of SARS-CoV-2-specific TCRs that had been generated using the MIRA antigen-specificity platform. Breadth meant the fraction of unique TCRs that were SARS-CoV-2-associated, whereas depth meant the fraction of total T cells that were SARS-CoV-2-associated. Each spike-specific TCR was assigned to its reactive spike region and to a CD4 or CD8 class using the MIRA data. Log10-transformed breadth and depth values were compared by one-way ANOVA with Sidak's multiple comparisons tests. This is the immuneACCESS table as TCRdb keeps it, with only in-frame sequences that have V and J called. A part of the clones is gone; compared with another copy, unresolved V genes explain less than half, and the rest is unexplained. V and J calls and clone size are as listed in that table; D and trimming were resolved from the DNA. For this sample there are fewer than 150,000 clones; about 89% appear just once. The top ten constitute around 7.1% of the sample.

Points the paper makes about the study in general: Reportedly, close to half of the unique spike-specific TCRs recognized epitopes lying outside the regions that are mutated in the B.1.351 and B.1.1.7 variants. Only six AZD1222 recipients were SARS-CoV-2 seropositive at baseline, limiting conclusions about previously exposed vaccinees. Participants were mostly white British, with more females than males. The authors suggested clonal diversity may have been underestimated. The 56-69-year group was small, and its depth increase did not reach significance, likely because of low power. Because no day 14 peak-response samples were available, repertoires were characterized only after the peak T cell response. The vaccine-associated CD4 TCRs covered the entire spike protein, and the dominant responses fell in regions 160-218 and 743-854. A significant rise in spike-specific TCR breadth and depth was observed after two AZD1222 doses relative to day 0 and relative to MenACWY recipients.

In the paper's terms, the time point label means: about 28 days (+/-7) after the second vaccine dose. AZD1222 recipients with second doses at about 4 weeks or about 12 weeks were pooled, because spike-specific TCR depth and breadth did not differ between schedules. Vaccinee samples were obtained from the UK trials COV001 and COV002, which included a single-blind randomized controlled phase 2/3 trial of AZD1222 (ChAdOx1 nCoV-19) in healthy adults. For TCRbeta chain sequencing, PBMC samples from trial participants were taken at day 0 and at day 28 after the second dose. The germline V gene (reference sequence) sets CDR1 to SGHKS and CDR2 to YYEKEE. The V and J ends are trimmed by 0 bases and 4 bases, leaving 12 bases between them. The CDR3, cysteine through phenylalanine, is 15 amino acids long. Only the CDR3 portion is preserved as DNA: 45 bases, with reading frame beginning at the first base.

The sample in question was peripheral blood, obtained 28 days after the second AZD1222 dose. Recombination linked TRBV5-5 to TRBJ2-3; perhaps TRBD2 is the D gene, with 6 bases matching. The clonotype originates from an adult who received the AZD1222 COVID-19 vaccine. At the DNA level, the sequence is TGTGCCAGCAGCTTGGTTCAGCGGGCTTCAGATACGCAGTATTTT. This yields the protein CASSLVQRASDTQYF.